The sequence of this TCR beta chain was determined in a study of cytomegalovirus exposure and HLA in healthy donors (dated by TCRdb to about 2017). With respect to the entire study: An earlier analysis of several hundred of the donors reported around 280 Gb of sequence data and 117 million unique TCR beta sequences obtained from some 200 million T cells. An early release covering over 500 HLA-typed donors comprised around 300 gigabases of sequencing data and tens of millions of unique TCR sequences. The genetic ancestry cluster associated with self-reported Caucasian donors included 81% of the roughly 390 genotyped donors. The study was designed to test whether signatures of past pathogen exposure could be identified by cataloging public T cell receptors. Using immunosequencing, the study profiled T cell repertoires from 550 to 750 subjects and related those repertoires to cytomegalovirus serostatus. In addition to the first cohort of roughly 700 subjects, a separate validation cohort of approximately 130 different subjects was used. To predict cytomegalovirus infection status, the study combined high-throughput TCR immunosequencing, statistical association of individual TCRs with disease status, and machine learning. A later analysis re-examined previously published TCR beta repertoires from more than 550 donors and added high-resolution HLA genotyping to investigate patterns of TCR occurrence. In the later analysis, no new phenotypic data were used to find candidate immune exposures; instead, reliance was placed on TCR beta sequences and their occurrence across donors. To decide whether each TCR beta V gene segment behaved as functional or pseudogenic, an earlier analysis of approximately 620 of the donors relied on high-throughput TCR beta sequencing. Donor age, sex, ethnicity and CMV serostatus were compiled together with the repertoire data. In a later genetic analysis, genome-wide SNP genotypes for about three fifths of the roughly 670 donors were used, and that subset was treated as a discovery cohort. Every repertoire in the discovery cohort had been generated on one and the same sequencing platform. HLA typing included class I and class II loci at four-digit resolution. Typing coverage differed by locus: A, B, C, DRB1 and DQB1 were typed in about 620-630 donors, DQA1 in about 560, DPA1 in around 610, and DPB1 in 472. About five DR-DQ haplotypes were treated as single units for association and clustering because of strong linkage in the cohort. Among over 350 genotyped donors of the cohort, an average of 235,054 unique TCR beta nucleotide sequences were sequenced per donor, roughly 20% of them non-productive. The paper as a whole reports these results and caveats: A later analysis associated around 16,000 TCR beta sequences with specific HLA alleles at a false discovery rate of 0.05. In vitro tests confirmed that three of the cytomegalovirus-associated TCR beta chains recognize cytomegalovirus antigens. A further reported finding was that TCR beta sequences accurately predicted the HLA-A and HLA-B alleles for most subjects in the first cohort. The sequencing pipeline was judged likely to have produced a cluster of highly shared sequence variants as a technical artifact. Most CMV-associated TCR beta chains appeared to be HLA-restricted in a later analysis, and the HLA associations seemed to be driven largely by CMV exposure. Presence/absence analyses assumed roughly uniform sequencing depth across donors, an assumption that may not hold. V-gene and J-gene trimming of TCR beta chains was associated with a missense DCLRE1C variant in a later genetic analysis, and the association was replicated in an independent cohort. The study gave a list of some 150 TCR beta chains associated with cytomegalovirus. The classifier was reported to diagnose cytomegalovirus status with high specificity and sensitivity in both the original cohort and the validation cohort. Some IMGT-functional V segments, including TRBV6-2 and TRBV6-3, could not be distinguished by the 87-base-pair reads and were therefore excluded. A later genetic analysis reported fewer N-insertions in productive TCRs among donors in an Asian-associated ancestry cluster than the roughly 700-donor mean. Because some donors lacked HLA typing at each locus, the association tests relied only on the typed subset. Most TCR sequences were observed very rarely across donors, whereas some public TCRs were present in many individuals. According to a later analysis, TCR association rates differed among HLA loci, with DRB1 alleles showing the most associated TCRs and HLA-C alleles showing the fewest. When HLA alleles, especially DR and DQ, strongly co-occurred, attributing TCR associations to individual alleles was difficult. The earlier analysis of about 600 of the donors excluded 15 to 20 rarely observed V segments, including chromosome 9 orphons, because counts were too low. The cohort was sequenced for TCR beta chains only, and without alpha or paired-chain data the features that could be detected were limited. Immune exposure information for the cohort was limited to CMV serostatus. Linkage disequilibrium might explain the correlated functional status among segregating V segments, but an unknown experimental factor could not be ruled out. In a later analysis, several top co-occurrence clusters were reported to appear linked to parvovirus B19, influenza, CMV and Epstein-Barr virus. It was suggested by the authors that the approach could potentially be generalized to other disease states and immunological phenotypes. In a later analysis, HLA-associated TCR beta chains were found to be more clonally expanded and to have lower generation probabilities than equally common non-associated chains. In an earlier analysis of some 500 of the donors, most TCR beta V segments appeared in productive rearrangements about 87% or about 30% of the time, broadly matching IMGT annotations.

The cohort was made up of several hundred healthy bone marrow donors. All cohort members were sampled while nominally healthy, although unrecorded immune exposures were likely present. The donor tested CMV seronegative, placing the donor among the roughly 400 seronegative members of the cohort. Every donor gave a peripheral blood sample, and the peripheral blood mononuclear cells from that sample were used for TCR beta sequencing. The Qiagen DNeasy Blood Extraction Kit was used to extract genomic DNA from the blood cell samples. The protocol used for the library was the immunoSEQ multiplex PCR assay. A mixture of 60 forward primers for TCR Vbeta segments and 13 reverse primers for TCR Jbeta segments was used in the multiplex PCR. The CDR3 region of rearranged TCR beta genes was amplified from genomic DNA by a multiplex PCR assay. The amplified TCR beta libraries were sequenced on the Illumina HiSeq System as 87-base-pair reads. As for how the authors treated the data: A later analysis tallied approximately 87 million unique TCR beta chains across the 600 to 700 repertoires, and about 10 million of those chains were shared by two or more donors. To remove PCR and sequencing errors, raw reads were error-corrected and collapsed into unique sequences using a nearest-neighbor algorithm that merged closely related sequences. Alignment of CDR3 sequences to IMGT reference sequences was used to assign V, D and J gene segments. For a sequence to be retained, a match of at least six nucleotides to both a V gene segment and a J gene segment was required. A rearrangement was called productive if the CDR3 had no stop codons and remained in frame with V and J, and every other rearrangement was called non-productive. Following IMGT convention, CDR3 was defined as the stretch from the second conserved V-encoded cysteine up to the conserved J-encoded phenylalanine. The earlier analysis of 450 to 750 of the donors excluded any sequence lacking an unambiguous match to a single V gene segment. In an earlier analysis of a few hundred of the donors, V segments were called functional above 56.7% productive rearrangements and were called segregating when the between-donor standard deviation exceeded 5%. A statistical classification framework was built for diagnosing cytomegalovirus status from the catalog of TCR beta chain sequences. In a later analysis, TCR nucleotide sequences were compared against IMGT/GENE-DB human TR gene sequences so that V and J genes could be assigned. A later analysis assigned CDR3 sequences and most-parsimonious VDJ recombination scenarios with the TCRdist pipeline. A later analysis defined each TCR beta chain by its CDR3 amino acid sequence plus V-gene family, and excluded reads lacking a unique V-gene family. A later analysis removed roughly 590 highly shared, low-generation-probability nucleotide sequences to deal with suspected cross-contamination and a sequencing artifact. A later analysis calculated a clonal expansion index for each public chain from normalized within-repertoire ranks of inferred template counts. In a later analysis, generation probabilities were computed with a VDJ recombination model fitted to out-of-frame rearrangements, and the resulting probabilities were checked against IGoR. In a later analysis, TCR-TCR, TCR-HLA and TCR-CMV co-occurrence was scored with hypergeometric tests, and a repertoire-size bias correction was applied to TCR pairs. False discovery rates were estimated in a later analysis by permuting HLA or CMV assignments 20 times. In a later analysis, co-occurring TCRs were grouped using DBSCAN, and TCRdist sequence similarity was added for clustering within HLA-allele-positive subsets. Co-occurrence clustering excluded repertoires with fewer than 30,000 or more than 120,000 public chains, plus five with anomalous nucleotide sharing. Entries here come from immuneACCESS through TCRdb and include only in-frame sequences with V and J called. Some clones fail to appear in such tables; in the studies checked, an unresolved V gene covers under half of the shortfall, and the cause of the remainder is unknown. The V and J calls and clone size are taken from that table; D and trimming were inferred from the DNA. This sample has about 150,000 clones in its table, and about three quarters of those were observed once. The biggest ten clones account for approximately 4% of the sample.

The germline V gene specifies WSHSY as CDR1 and SAAADI as CDR2. Cut back by 2 bases and 3 bases, the V and J ends lie 13 bases apart. The CDR3 contains 15 residues, cysteine and phenylalanine counted. The kept DNA is CDR3 alone, 45 bases in frame from the first base. This clone was recorded only once. Its binding antigen is unknown. No base quality values were provided; no much bigger clone lies one nucleotide off. The sequence came from a woman aged 40 to 50 in good health and CMV-seronegative. The chain is made from TRBV10-2 and TRBJ1-1, with a weak D call of TRBD1 (6 bases match). Sample: PBMCs. The CDR3 region reads CASSERTGWDTEAFF. The DNA reads as follows: TGCGCCAGCAGTGAGCGTACAGGGTGGGACACTGAAGCTTTCTTT.